What follows are 7 T cell receptor beta chains derived from one specimen sequenced in a study of identical twins. Via MiXCR, TCRdb re-called the 5' RACE reads, giving one row per CDR3 protein. This repertoire shows around 1.7 million distinct CDR3 sequences, 32% found once; its top ten account for 0.25% to 0.3%. The sample taken for sequencing was cord blood. These receptors were obtained from a newborn girl in good health.

The V and J genes are TRBV6-5 and TRBJ1-1, with TRBD1 matching 7 bases. The germline gives CDR1 MNHEY, CDR2 SVGAGI. J lost 6 bases, V lost 0 bases, and 4 bases had no gene match. This CDR3 comprises 14 residues. For the CDR3, the DNA is TGTGCCAGCAGTTACTCGCAGGGGGAGGCTGAAGCTTTCTTT. Protein product: CASSYSQGEAEAFF.

This clonotype was detected only a few times. The chain uses TRBV4-2 and TRBJ2-3; D is perhaps TRBD2 (5 bases). Germline V lookup: CDR1 LGHNA, CDR2 YNFKEQ. The CDR3 has 16 amino acids. Between the trimmed V and J ends, which lost 1 base and 2 bases, there was a span of 13 bases. The CDR3 protein is CASSQGWLANTDTQYF. The DNA for the CDR3 is TGTGCCAGCAGCCAAGGGTGGCTAGCAAACACAGATACGCAGTATTTT.

This clonotype was detected a few times. This chain joins TRBV7-9 and TRBJ2-3; a weak D match, TRBD1 (6 bases). The CDR3 extends over 15 amino acids. Trimming removed 5 bases from V and 2 bases from J, with 14 bases in between. CDR1 and CDR2 from the germline V gene are SEHNR and FQNEAQ (reference sequence). The CDR3 DNA reads TGTGCCAGCAGCCGGGCGACAGGCACCACAGATACGCAGTATTTT. The encoded protein is CASSRATGTTDTQYF.

This chain joins TRBV20-1 and TRBJ2-1, with D unresolved. Germline loops: CDR1 DFQATT, CDR2 SNEGSKA (reference sequence). Trimming cost V 5 bases and J 8 bases, with 7 bases left between them. There are 10 residues in the CDR3. Written as DNA, the CDR3 is TGCAGTGCTCCCCAGGATGAGCAGTTCTTC. Protein product: CSAPQDEQFF.

J is TRBJ2-5 and V is TRBV12-3 or TRBV12-4; 11 nucleotides align to TRBD2. The CDR3 has 15 amino acids. With 5 bases clipped from V and 11 bases from J, the junction kept 13 bases outside the gene matches. CDR3 region: CASSPLAGGRVEQYF. The CDR3 DNA reads as TGTGCCAGCAGTCCCCTAGCGGGGGGCCGAGTTGAGCAGTACTTC.

The chain carries TRBV20-1 and TRBJ2-1, with D uncertain. The CDR3 contains 14 residues. V lost 3 bases and J 6 bases, leaving 15 bases between the germline ends. CDR1 is DFQATT, CDR2 SNEGSKA, per germline (reference sequence). CDR3 sequence: CSASNQPPVNEQFF. The DNA for the CDR3 is TGCAGTGCTAGTAACCAGCCGCCTGTCAATGAGCAGTTCTTC.

This clonotype was counted only a few times. This chain links TRBV20-1 with TRBJ2-5; TRBD2 aligns across 10 bases. Germline CDR1 reads DFQATT; CDR2 reads SNEGSKA (reference sequence). This CDR3 has 14 amino acids. V shed 4 bases and J 5 bases; nucleotides not matched to a gene: 7. In DNA, the CDR3 is TGCAGTGCTACACCAGCGGGAGGGGTGGAGACCCAGTACTTC. Translation gives CSATPAGGVETQYF.